A selection of T cell receptor beta chains follows, all from one sample in a study of blood T cell repertoires in COVID-19. Profiling relied on immunoSEQ multiplex PCR, and the TCRdb table lists in-frame clones only, not all of them. The table includes 150,000 to 170,000 clones, around 84% detected once. Input material: PBMCs or T cells enriched from blood (not recorded which). These receptor sequences come from a man between 45 and 60 years old who had recovered from COVID-19. Each CDR3 is given without its conserved first and last residue.

j_gene | v_gene | CDR3aa
TRBJ2-7 | TRBV29-1 | SVSSSGGSYEQY
TRBJ2-3 | TRBV5-6 | ASSIYGGAGTDTQY
TRBJ1-6 | TRBV4-2 | ASSQEGGRGSYNSPLH
TRBJ2-1 | TRBV3-1/TRBV3-2 | ASSGTGRNEQF
TRBJ1-2 | TRBV12-3/TRBV12-4 | ASSLTGVGGYT
TRBJ2-3 | TRBV3-1/TRBV3-2 | ASSQKGSGGLGTQY
TRBJ2-3 | TRBV5-1 | ASSGDRVVADTQY
TRBJ2-7 | TRBV3-1/TRBV3-2 | ASRGGTKQY
TRBJ1-6 | TRBV4-3 | ASSLSTVNSPLH
TRBJ2-1 | TRBV3-1/TRBV3-2 | ASSQDMGGYNEQF
TRBJ1-6 | TRBV5-1 | ASRMEGRGSPLH